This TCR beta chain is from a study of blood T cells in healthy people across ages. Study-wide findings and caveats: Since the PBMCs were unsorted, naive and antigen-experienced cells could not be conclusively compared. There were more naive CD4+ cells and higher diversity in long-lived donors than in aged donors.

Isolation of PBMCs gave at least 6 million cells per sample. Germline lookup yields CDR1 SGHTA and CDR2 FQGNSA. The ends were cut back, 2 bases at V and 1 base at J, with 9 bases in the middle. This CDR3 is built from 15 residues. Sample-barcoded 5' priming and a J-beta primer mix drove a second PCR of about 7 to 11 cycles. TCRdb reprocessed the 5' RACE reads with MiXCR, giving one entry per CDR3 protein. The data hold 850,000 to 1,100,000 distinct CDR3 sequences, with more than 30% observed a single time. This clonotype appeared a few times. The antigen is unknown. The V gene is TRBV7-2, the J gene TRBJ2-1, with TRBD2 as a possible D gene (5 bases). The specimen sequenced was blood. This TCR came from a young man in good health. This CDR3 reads CASSLSRTSYNEQFF. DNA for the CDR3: TGTGCCAGCAGCTTATCCAGGACTTCCTACAATGAGCAGTTCTTC.